The next 13 T cell receptor beta chains were all read from a single sample in a study of shared clonotypes between healthy human individuals. Only in-frame clones appear in the TCRdb table, and some are missing; sequencing was by immunoSEQ multiplex PCR. The sample shows a few hundred thousand clones, 97% of them seen only once. Sequenced sample: naive CD4+ T cells sorted from blood. Subset noted: CD45RA+ positively selected. Receptors originate from a woman in her twenties or thirties in good health.

This clone came up once. This chain connects TRBV27 to TRBJ2-7; the match to TRBD2 covers 14 bases. In germline, CDR1 is MNHEY, CDR2 SMNVEV (reference sequence). V dropped 7 bases and J dropped 5; count of bases not matched to a gene: 7. The CDR3 has 15 residues. The chain's CDR3 is CASTQGLAGVDEQYF. The CDR3 coding sequence is TGTGCCAGCACCCAGGGACTAGCGGGAGTGGACGAGCAGTACTTC.

For this clone: The same CDR3 can be traced to other DNA sequences in this sample. This chain connects TRBV18 to TRBJ2-5; D is uncertain. From germline, CDR1 is KGHSH and CDR2 LQKENI. Trimming stripped 2 bases from V and 5 bases from J, with 6 bases between. The CDR3 has 12 amino acids. In DNA form, the CDR3 reads TGTGCCAGCTCACCAAAGAAGGAGACCCAGTACTTC. Protein sequence: CASSPKKETQYF.

The CDR3 sequence is CASSFGDRVHEQYF. The DNA for the CDR3 is TGTGCCAGCAGTTTTGGGGACAGGGTCCACGAGCAGTACTTC. The chain joins TRBV27 to TRBJ2-7, with TRBD1 matching over 9 bases. CDR3 length: 14 amino acids. Germline assignment: CDR1 MNHEY and CDR2 SMNVEV (reference sequence). The V and J ends lost 3 bases and 5 bases, in that order; junction bases with no gene match: 5.

For this clone: This same CDR3 is encoded by further DNA sequences in the sample. This chain connects TRBV29-1 to TRBJ2-5; no clear D. Between the trimmed V and J ends, which lost 4 bases and 1 base, there was a span of 1 base. Per germline, CDR1 SQVTM and CDR2 ANQGSEA. The CDR3 runs to 10 residues. In nucleotides, the CDR3 is TGCAGCGTTGCCCAAGAGACCCAGTACTTC. Its translation is CSVAQETQYF. Together with reference TRBV29-1 and TRBJ2-5, the CDR3 gives the full variable domain: SAVISQKPSRDICQRGTSLTIQCQVDSQVTMMFWYRQQPGQSLTLIATANQGSEATYESGFVIDKFPISRPNLTFSTLTVSNMSPEDSSIYLCSVAQETQYFGPGTRLLVL.

The chain is built from TRBV6-1 and TRBJ2-7; D possibly corresponds to TRBD1 (6 bases). Trimming left V 2 bases short and J 0 bases short, with 11 bases between. The CDR3 extends over 15 amino acids. Looked up from germline, CDR1 is MNHNS and CDR2 is SASEGT. CDR3 protein: CASSEISDSSYEQYF. CDR3 sequence (DNA): TGTGCCAGCAGTGAAATCTCGGACAGCTCCTACGAGCAGTACTTC.

CDR3 sequence (DNA): TGTGCCAGCAGCCCGAACCCGGGACCGCCTTCTGGAAACACCATATATTTT. Translation gives CASSPNPGPPSGNTIYF. This chain uses TRBV5-6 with TRBJ1-3; D might be TRBD1 (5 bases). Trimming removed 4 bases from V and 1 base from J, with 18 bases in between. CDR1 and CDR2 (germline): SGHDT, YYEEEE. CDR3 length: 17 residues.

The chain is built from TRBV4-1 and TRBJ2-5, with 10 bases lining up with TRBD2. Germline V lookup: CDR1 MGHRA, CDR2 YSYEKL. This CDR3 comprises 17 residues. Trimming cost V 8 bases and J 5 bases; bases outside gene matches: 17. The CDR3 DNA follows: TGCGCCAGCTCAAAGAGGGTCCTAGCGGGAGCTCGGGAGACCCAGTACTTC. It codes for CASSKRVLAGARETQYF.

The V and J genes are TRBV5-1 and TRBJ2-7; 9 positions match TRBD2. CDR1 and CDR2 (germline): SGHRS, YFSETQ. J was trimmed by 0 bases and V by 1 base; bases with no gene match: 2. This CDR3 is 15 amino acids long. In nucleotides, the CDR3 is TGCGCCAGCAGCTTGCCTAGCGGGACCTCCTACGAGCAGTACTTC. Amino acid sequence: CASSLPSGTSYEQYF.

The chain uses TRBV5-6 and TRBJ1-4, with a weak D call TRBD1 (5 bases). V was trimmed by 4 bases and J by 0 bases, leaving 16 bases between them. CDR1 and CDR2 (germline): SGHDT, YYEEEE. CDR3 size: 17 residues. The CDR3 DNA reads TGTGCCAGCAGCCCCCGGTGGGACTATGCAACTAATGAAAAACTGTTTTTT. As protein: CASSPRWDYATNEKLFF. The full variable domain, completed using reference TRBV5-6 and TRBJ1-4, is DAGVTQSPTHLIKTRGQQVTLRCSPKSGHDTVSWYQQALGQGPQFIFQYYEEEERQRGNFPDRFSGHQFPNYSSELNVNALLLGDSALYLCASSPRWDYATNEKLFFGSGTQLSVL.

V usage is TRBV4-1 and J usage is TRBJ1-2; the D is unclear. This CDR3 has 15 residues. Germline V gives CDR1 MGHRA, CDR2 YSYEKL. V was cut by 2 bases and J by 8 bases, with 18 bases left in between. The CDR3 nucleotides read TGCGCCAGCAGCCAACGGGATCGTGGCTATTGGGGCTACACCTTC. This encodes CASSQRDRGYWGYTF.

V is TRBV7-6 and J is TRBJ2-3; 11 bases align to TRBD2. Germline trimming cut 4 bases from V and 2 bases from J; bases unmatched to any gene: 5. Germline V gene data show CDR1 as SGHVS and CDR2 as FNYEAQ. The CDR3 runs 16 residues. The CDR3 sequence is CASSSRLAGITDTQYF. CDR3 sequence (DNA): TGTGCCAGCAGCTCAAGACTAGCGGGGATCACAGATACGCAGTATTTT.

The gene calls are TRBV28 and TRBJ1-2; TRBD1 might be the D (5 bases). Germline CDR1 MDHEN, CDR2 SYDVKM. Trimming left V 4 bases short and J 2 bases short, with 14 bases between. The length of the CDR3 is 15 residues. CDR3 coding DNA: TGTGCCAGCAGTTCATATCGGGGCATCAACTATGGCTACACCTTC. Amino acids: CASSSYRGINYGYTF.

This chain uses TRBV18 with TRBJ2-7; tentative D call: TRBD1 (6 bases). The CDR3 covers 15 residues. V was clipped by 3 bases and J by 6 bases, with 18 bases between them. Germline V gene lookup returns CDR1 KGHSH and CDR2 LQKENI. DNA for the CDR3: TGTGCCAGCTCACCTCCGAATGTACAGGGTCCCGAGCAGTACTTC. As protein: CASSPPNVQGPEQYF.